The 21 T cell receptor beta chains presented below share a single source sample, sequenced in a study of CD8+ T cells in alopecia areata (dated by TCRdb to the late 2010s). The library was built by means of the immunoSEQ multiplex PCR assay. To provide template for TCR sequencing, every sample had RNA extracted and reverse transcribed into cDNA. Drawn from immuneACCESS, this table holds only the in-frame rearrangements with V and J called that TCRdb kept. Clones are partly lost; checked studies trace under half to an unresolved V gene and leave the rest unexplained. The sample table lists 110,000 or so clones, under 60% of them with a count of one. Jointly, the top ten make up 20% to 25% of the sample. The sample comprised NKG2D-low CD8+ T cells sorted from blood. In light of the paper, this sample's cell subset or site label describes: sorted CD8+ NKG2D-low blood T cells. The receptors derive from a human donor with alopecia areata.

The rearrangement joins TRBV5-1 to TRBJ2-1, with D unresolved. The CDR3 runs 11 residues. The germline V gene has CDR1 SGHRS and CDR2 YFSETQ. V was pared by 4 bases and J by 2 bases, with 1 base between. For the CDR3, the DNA is TGCGCCAGCAGCGCCTACAATGAGCAGTTCTTC. Its protein is CASSAYNEQFF.

V usage is TRBV5-1 and J usage is TRBJ1-4; D may be TRBD1 (6 bases). V lost 2 bases to trimming and J lost 2 bases, with 7 bases between them. The germline CDR1 and CDR2 sequences are SGHRS and YFSETQ. This CDR3 comprises 14 residues. The CDR3 bases are TGCGCCAGCAGCTTCGGACAGACTAATGAAAAACTGTTTTTT. Encoded protein: CASSFGQTNEKLFF. The whole variable domain, filled in from reference TRBV5-1 and TRBJ1-4, reads KAGVTQTPRYLIKTRGQQVTLSCSPISGHRSVSWYQQTPGQGLQFLFEYFSETQRNKGNFPGRFSGRQFSNSRSEMNVSTLELGDSALYLCASSFGQTNEKLFFGSGTQLSVL.

This clone appeared a few times. This chain connects TRBV6-6 to TRBJ2-3; D is unclear. Germline V lookup: CDR1 MNHNY, CDR2 SVGAGI (reference sequence). Trimming shortened V by 2 bases and J by 4 bases, and 10 bases separated the two germline ends. CDR3 size: 14 residues. The CDR3 spells CASSYASDADTQYF. The CDR3 DNA is TGTGCCAGCAGTTACGCCTCAGATGCAGATACGCAGTATTTT.

This chain uses TRBV28 with TRBJ1-2; 8 nucleotides line up with TRBD1. The V and J ends lost 4 bases and 11 bases, in that order; junction bases with no gene match: 9. The CDR3 contains 13 residues. CDR1 and CDR2 from the germline V gene are MDHEN and SYDVKM. The CDR3 is CASSSRQGRQYTF. CDR3 nucleotide sequence: TGTGCCAGCAGTTCTCGACAGGGGCGGCAATACACCTTC.

The chain has TRBV28 and TRBJ2-7; D might be TRBD2 (6 bases). The V gene lost 6 bases and the J gene lost 2 bases, with 17 bases spanning the gap. Germline V lookup: CDR1 MDHEN, CDR2 SYDVKM. This CDR3 has 15 residues. The CDR3 region has the DNA TGTGCCAGCAGCCCGGATCCGGGGAGGACCTACGAGCAGTACTTC. Translation: CASSPDPGRTYEQYF.

The sample holds a few counts of this clone. The chain employs TRBV7-9 and TRBJ2-5, with TRBD1 as a possible D gene (6 bases). The V gene's germline CDR1 is SEHNR and CDR2 FQNEAQ (reference sequence). Trimming took 1 base from V and 4 from J, leaving 13 bases between them. This CDR3 region has 15 residues. CDR3 sequence: CASSLGPQGGETQYF. In DNA, the CDR3 is TGTGCCAGCAGCTTAGGTCCACAGGGTGGAGAGACCCAGTACTTC.

The chain uses TRBV13 and TRBJ2-5; 7 bases match TRBD2. Germline assignment: CDR1 PRHDT and CDR2 FYEKMQ (reference sequence). The CDR3 sequence is 15 residues long. After removal of 6 bases from V and 2 bases from J, the junction contained 9 bases not matched to a gene. CDR3 nucleotide sequence: TGTGCCAGCAGGCTAGATTCCGGGGGGCAAGAGACCCAGTACTTC. As protein: CASRLDSGGQETQYF.

The V gene is TRBV15, the J gene TRBJ1-2; D remains unclear. The germline CDR1 and CDR2 sequences are LNHNV and YYDKDF (reference sequence). This CDR3 spans 11 amino acids. V lost 3 bases to trimming and J lost 7 bases, with 6 bases between them. Written as DNA, the CDR3 is TGTGCCACCAGCAGTAGGAGTGGCTACACCTTC. Translation: CATSSRSGYTF.

The chain employs TRBV29-1 and TRBJ2-1; 12 bases are a match to TRBD2. This CDR3 region has 14 residues. V was pared by 6 bases and J by 6 bases, with 6 bases of the junction left unmatched. The V gene's germline CDR1 is SQVTM and CDR2 ANQGSEA. CDR3 nucleotide sequence: TGCAGCGTCGAAACTAGCGGGAGGTTCAATGAGCAGTTCTTC. Translating it yields CSVETSGRFNEQFF.

The V gene is TRBV28, the J gene TRBJ2-7, with D perhaps matching TRBD1 or TRBD2 (5 bases each). V gave up 11 bases and J gave up 3 bases, with 14 bases separating them. This CDR3 comprises 12 residues. Germline V gives CDR1 MDHEN, CDR2 SYDVKM. CDR3 protein: CAALGEDYEQYF. The CDR3 coding sequence is TGTGCCGCCTTGGGGGAAGACTACGAGCAGTACTTC.

This chain links TRBV6-5 with TRBJ2-6; D is possibly TRBD1 or TRBD2 (5 bases each). The CDR3 has 13 amino acids. V was shortened by 8 bases and J by 3 bases, with 8 bases between the two germline ends. CDR1 is MNHEY, CDR2 SVGAGI, per germline. The CDR3 coding sequence is TGTGCCAGCGGGGCGGGTGGGGCCAACGTCCTGACTTTC. Amino acid sequence: CASGAGGANVLTF.

The CDR3 sequence is CASGSNQPQHF. Here the CDR3 DNA reads TGTGCCAGCGGTAGCAATCAGCCCCAGCATTTT. The rearrangement joins TRBV27 to TRBJ1-5; D is unclear. The ends were cut back, 8 bases at V and 0 bases at J, with 2 bases in the middle. From germline, CDR1 is MNHEY and CDR2 SMNVEV (reference sequence). This CDR3 has 11 residues.

The chain employs TRBV2 and TRBJ2-7; 11 nucleotides align to TRBD2. Losses at the gene ends were 7 bases for V and 2 bases for J; bases not matched to a gene: 1. The CDR3 has 13 amino acids. Germline CDR1 and CDR2: SNHLY and FYNNEI. CDR3 coding DNA: TGTGCCAGCACACTAGCGGGAGCCTACGAGCAGTACTTC. Protein sequence: CASTLAGAYEQYF.

This clone has just a few counts. The chain links TRBV15 to TRBJ2-3, with TRBD2 matching over 8 bases. CDR3 length: 17 amino acids. Looked up from germline, CDR1 is LNHNV and CDR2 is YYDKDF (reference sequence). V lost 1 base and J lost 5; bases outside the gene matches: 11. CDR3 sequence: CATSRGLLVREEDTQYF. The CDR3 bases are TGTGCCACCAGCAGAGGTCTTTTGGTGCGGGAGGAAGATACGCAGTATTTT.

The genes are TRBV19 and TRBJ2-4; D call uncertain. This CDR3 region has 13 residues. Germline CDR1 reads LNHDA; CDR2 reads SQIVND (reference sequence). Trimming took off 4 bases at V and 0 bases at J, with 4 bases between the two ends. The CDR3 is CASSNPAKNIQYF. The CDR3 nucleotides are TGTGCCAGTAGTAACCCAGCCAAAAACATTCAGTACTTC.

This clone occurred a few times. The CDR3 loop reads CASSSDRGGGELFF. CDR3 DNA sequence: TGTGCCAGCAGCTCCGACAGGGGTGGCGGGGAGCTGTTTTTT. The chain links TRBV7-6 to TRBJ2-2, with 8 bases aligning to TRBD1. CDR1 SGHVS and CDR2 FNYEAQ come from the germline V gene. This CDR3 is 14 amino acids long. Unmatched junction bases numbered 5, after V lost 4 bases and J lost 7 bases.

This rearrangement joins TRBV27 to TRBJ2-2; 10 positions match TRBD2. This CDR3 contains 16 residues. J was trimmed by 4 bases and V by 8 bases; bases with no gene match: 10. CDR1 and CDR2 (germline): MNHEY, SMNVEV (reference sequence). For the CDR3, the DNA is TGTGCCAGCGGCTACGCGAGCGGGAGGGCCACCGGGGAGCTGTTTTTT. This gives the protein CASGYASGRATGELFF.

V gene TRBV13 combines with J gene TRBJ2-2, with 8 bases identical to TRBD1. The germline V gene encodes CDR1 PRHDT and CDR2 FYEKMQ (reference sequence). The CDR3 is made up of 15 amino acids. J gave up 3 bases and V 5 bases, and 5 bases lay outside the gene matches. The CDR3 loop reads CASSTDRDDTGELFF. The CDR3 region has the DNA TGTGCCAGCAGCACGGACAGGGACGACACCGGGGAGCTGTTTTTT.

This clone was observed a single time. The CDR3 DNA is TGTGCCAGCAGGTTACAGCTTAGTTACACTGAAGCTTTCTTT. This gives the protein CASRLQLSYTEAFF. The V gene is TRBV28, the J gene TRBJ1-1; D gene unclear. The V and J ends lost 6 bases and 3 bases respectively, with 14 bases between them. CDR3 size: 14 residues. From germline, CDR1 is MDHEN and CDR2 SYDVKM.

The chain recombines TRBV6-6 with TRBJ2-1; D is perhaps TRBD1 or TRBD2 (5 bases each). Trimming cost V 6 bases and J 9 bases, with 9 bases left between them. CDR1 and CDR2 from the germline V gene are MNHNY and SVGAGI (reference sequence). The CDR3 covers 11 residues. CDR3 residues: CASRGDLEQFF. CDR3 DNA: TGTGCCAGCAGAGGGGACCTTGAGCAGTTCTTC.

The CDR3 reads CASTFGGTSVANEQFF. The CDR3 nucleotides are TGTGCCAGCACCTTCGGGGGGACTAGCGTGGCCAATGAGCAGTTCTTC. J is TRBJ2-1 and V is TRBV28, with 10 bases that match TRBD2. CDR1 MDHEN and CDR2 SYDVKM come from the germline V gene. The CDR3 runs to 16 residues. After removal of 7 bases from V and 6 bases from J, the junction contained 12 bases not matched to a gene.